This T cell receptor (beta chain) stems from a study of blood T cells in healthy people across ages (dated by TCRdb to the mid-2010s). Broadly, across the study: In model experiments, roughly one uniquely barcoded TCR beta cDNA molecule per two T cells was captured by template switching. The donors were divided into four age groups: young (average roughly 17 years), middle-aged (approximately 39), aged (about 60) and long-lived (about 80). To avoid experimental bias, donors of different ages were spread randomly across the sequencing lanes. Using the same blood draw, the study looked at two additional independent replicas of 1 million unique cDNA reads for two donors, one aged 18 to 30 and the other aged 80 or older. To track age-related changes in TCR beta repertoire diversity, the study relied on deep sequencing normalized with unique cDNA molecular identifiers. Overall results and qualifications from the work: The long-lived group showed more naive CD4+ T cells, fewer expanded clones and increased TCR diversity than the aged group, suggesting age selection. Since profiling was done on bulk unsorted PBMCs, naive and antigen-experienced compartments could not be conclusively compared. Estimates of total diversity from one million sequenced T cells were regarded as lower bounds and underestimates. As age increased, observed TCR beta diversity per million T cells dropped in a roughly linear way, and a significant reduction was already evident by age around 41. Because the CMV infection status of the donors was unknown, age-related changes in expanded clonotypes may potentially have been confounded. The percentage of naive T cells measured by flow cytometry correlated strongly with observed TCR beta diversity.

The roughly 42 donors, aged roughly 6 to 95 years, were systemically healthy Caucasian individuals from Russia. Each donor gave ten milliliters of peripheral blood, collected into EDTA-treated Vacutainer tubes. PBMCs were isolated by Ficoll-Paque density-gradient centrifugation, with at least 7 million obtained per sample. Trizol reagent was used to extract total RNA from the PBMCs, yielding at least 6 micrograms per sample. The percentages of naive CD45RAhigh/CD27high T cells were determined by flow cytometry on a PBMC aliquot from every donor. A remark on this clonotype: Which antigen it targets is not known. No base quality values were provided; no much bigger clone lies one nucleotide off.

V loses 3 bases, J loses 1 base, and the germline ends lie 6 bases apart. From cysteine to phenylalanine, the CDR3 is 12 amino acids long. Only the CDR3 portion is preserved as DNA: 36 bases, with reading frame beginning at the first base. The germline V gene (reference sequence) provides CDR1 DFQATT and CDR2 SNEGSKA. Library preparation employed 5' RACE. Sequenced on an Illumina HiSeq 2500. The second PCR ran for about 7 to 11 cycles and used a J-beta primer mix along with a sample-barcoded 5' primer. A template-switch 5' adaptor carrying 12 random nucleotides introduced a unique molecular identifier onto each TCR beta cDNA molecule. Each sample yielded at least 2.5 million CDR3-containing paired-end reads. The Mint cDNA synthesis kit, primed by a TRBC-specific oligonucleotide, was used to synthesize first-strand cDNA from all RNA. After uracil-DNA glycosylase treatment, a first 18-cycle PCR used universal primers M1SS and BC2_uni_R on all cDNA. On the study's bioinformatics: Each sample was normalized by randomly selecting 1 million high-quality reads, each carrying a distinct molecular identifier. Instead of being binned into consensus sequences, reads with shared molecular identifiers were discarded. CDR3 identification, clonotype clustering and error correction used MiTCR with a Q25 quality threshold and the strictest error-elimination algorithm. A nonparametric unseen species model with Euler transformation was used to estimate lower-bound total TCR beta diversity. TCRdb reran the public reads through fastp at Q25 and MiXCR, keeping productive beta chains. Duplicate CDR3 protein sequences are folded into a single record with the most common DNA and genes. V and J calls and clone size were set by TCRdb, not the authors. This sample holds about 780,000 distinct CDR3 sequences; around 45% were observed only once. Of the sample, 15% to 20% is held by the ten largest clones.

The TCR sequence derives from a man at least 80 years old in good health. Material for sequencing was blood. This sequence uses TRBV20-1 and TRBJ2-5; a confident D gene designation cannot be given. The CDR3 here reads CSARLLQETQYF. The nucleotide sequence reads as follows: TGCAGTGCTAGGCTCCTCCAAGAGACCCAGTACTTC.